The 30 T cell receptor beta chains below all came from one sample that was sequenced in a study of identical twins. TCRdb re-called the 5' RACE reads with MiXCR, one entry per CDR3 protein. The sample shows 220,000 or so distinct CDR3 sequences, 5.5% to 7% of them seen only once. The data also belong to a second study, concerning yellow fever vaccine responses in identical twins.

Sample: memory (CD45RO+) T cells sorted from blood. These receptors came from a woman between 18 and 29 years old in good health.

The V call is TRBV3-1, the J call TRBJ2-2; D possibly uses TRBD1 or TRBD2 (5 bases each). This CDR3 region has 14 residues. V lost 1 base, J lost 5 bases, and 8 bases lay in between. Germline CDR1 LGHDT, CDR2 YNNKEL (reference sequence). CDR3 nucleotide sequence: TGTGCCAGCAGCCAAGTATGGGGGACCGGGGAGCTGTTTTTT. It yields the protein CASSQVWGTGELFF.

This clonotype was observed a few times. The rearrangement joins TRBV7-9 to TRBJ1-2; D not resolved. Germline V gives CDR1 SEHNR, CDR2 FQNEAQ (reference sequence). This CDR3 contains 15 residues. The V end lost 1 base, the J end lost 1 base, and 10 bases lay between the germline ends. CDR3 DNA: TGTGCCAGCAGCTTAGGGGTCTCTAATAACTATGGCTACACCTTC. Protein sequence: CASSLGVSNNYGYTF.

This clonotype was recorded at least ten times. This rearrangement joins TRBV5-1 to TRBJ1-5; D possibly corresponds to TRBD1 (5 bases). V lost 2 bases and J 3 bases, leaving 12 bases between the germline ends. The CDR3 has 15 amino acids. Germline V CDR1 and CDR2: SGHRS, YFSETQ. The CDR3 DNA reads TGCGCCAGCAGCTTATCAGGGTTCCCCAATCAGCCCCAGCATTTT. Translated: CASSLSGFPNQPQHF.

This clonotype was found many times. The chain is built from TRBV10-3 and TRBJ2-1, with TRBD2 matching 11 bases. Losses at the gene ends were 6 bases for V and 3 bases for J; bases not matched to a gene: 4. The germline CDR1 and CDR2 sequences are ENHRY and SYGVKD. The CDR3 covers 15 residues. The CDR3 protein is CAISETSGDYNEQFF. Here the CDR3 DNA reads TGTGCCATCAGCGAGACTAGCGGGGACTACAATGAGCAGTTCTTC.

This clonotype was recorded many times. CDR3 in DNA: TGTGCCAGCAGTTTAGGGGCAGGGCCAGATACGCAGTATTTT. Its translation is CASSLGAGPDTQYF. The chain couples TRBV12-3 or TRBV12-4 to TRBJ2-3; perhaps TRBD1 as D (5 bases). The CDR3 runs to 14 residues. V was trimmed by 1 base and J by 4 bases, leaving 9 bases between them.

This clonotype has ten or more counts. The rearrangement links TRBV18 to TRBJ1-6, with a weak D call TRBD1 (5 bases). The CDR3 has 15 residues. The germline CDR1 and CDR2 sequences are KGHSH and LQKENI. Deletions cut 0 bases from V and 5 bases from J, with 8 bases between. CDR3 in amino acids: CASSPPGENNSPLHF. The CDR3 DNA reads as TGTGCCAGCTCACCACCAGGGGAAAATAATTCACCCCTCCACTTT.

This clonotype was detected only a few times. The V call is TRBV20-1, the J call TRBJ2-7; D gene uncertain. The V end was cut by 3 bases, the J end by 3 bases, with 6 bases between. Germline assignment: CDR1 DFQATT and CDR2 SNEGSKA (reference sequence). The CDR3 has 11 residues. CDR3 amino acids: CSASSDYEQYV. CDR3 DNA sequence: TGCAGTGCTAGTTCGGACTACGAGCAGTACGTC.

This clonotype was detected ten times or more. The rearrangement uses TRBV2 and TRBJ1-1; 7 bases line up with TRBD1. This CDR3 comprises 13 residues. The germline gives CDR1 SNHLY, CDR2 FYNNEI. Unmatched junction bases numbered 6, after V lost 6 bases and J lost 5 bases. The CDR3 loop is CASRDLQGTEAFF. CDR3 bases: TGTGCCAGCAGGGACTTACAGGGGACTGAAGCTTTCTTT. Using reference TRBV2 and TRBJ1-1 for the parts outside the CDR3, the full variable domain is EPEVTQTPSHQVTQMGQEVILRCVPISNHLYFYWYRQILGQKVEFLVSFYNNEISEKSEIFDDQFSVERPDGSNFTLKIRSTKLEDSAMYFCASRDLQGTEAFFGQGTRLTVV.

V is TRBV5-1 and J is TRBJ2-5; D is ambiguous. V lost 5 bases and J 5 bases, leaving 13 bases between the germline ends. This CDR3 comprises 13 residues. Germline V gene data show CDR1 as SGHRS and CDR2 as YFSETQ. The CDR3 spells CASSNPASETQYF. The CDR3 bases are TGCGCCAGCAGTAATCCTGCATCGGAGACCCAGTACTTC.

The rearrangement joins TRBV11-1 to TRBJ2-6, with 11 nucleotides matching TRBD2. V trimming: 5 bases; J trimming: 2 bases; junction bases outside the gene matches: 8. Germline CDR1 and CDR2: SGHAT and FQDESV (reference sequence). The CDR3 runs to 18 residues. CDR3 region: CASSPKIAGGPGANVLTF. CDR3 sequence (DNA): TGTGCCAGCAGCCCCAAAATAGCGGGGGGGCCTGGGGCCAACGTCCTGACTTTC.

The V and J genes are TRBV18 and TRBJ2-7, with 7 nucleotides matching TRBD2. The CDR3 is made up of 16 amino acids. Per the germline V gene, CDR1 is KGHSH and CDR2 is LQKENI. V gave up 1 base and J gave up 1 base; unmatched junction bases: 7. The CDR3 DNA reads TGTGCCAGCTCACCACAGTCGGGTAGCGGGTCCTACGAGCAGTACTTC. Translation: CASSPQSGSGSYEQYF.

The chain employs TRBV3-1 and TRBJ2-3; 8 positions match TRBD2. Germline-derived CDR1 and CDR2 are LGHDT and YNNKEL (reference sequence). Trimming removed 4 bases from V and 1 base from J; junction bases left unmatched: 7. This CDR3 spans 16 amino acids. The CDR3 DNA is TGTGCCAGCAGCCGCAAAGCGGGGGCACGCACAGATACGCAGTATTTT. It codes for CASSRKAGARTDTQYF.

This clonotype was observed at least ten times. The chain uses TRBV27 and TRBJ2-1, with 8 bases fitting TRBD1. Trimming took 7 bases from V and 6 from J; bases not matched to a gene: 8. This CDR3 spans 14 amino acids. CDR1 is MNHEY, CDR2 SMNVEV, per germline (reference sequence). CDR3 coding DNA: TGTGCCAGCACCCGGACAGGGATAGGCAATGAGCAGTTCTTC. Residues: CASTRTGIGNEQFF.

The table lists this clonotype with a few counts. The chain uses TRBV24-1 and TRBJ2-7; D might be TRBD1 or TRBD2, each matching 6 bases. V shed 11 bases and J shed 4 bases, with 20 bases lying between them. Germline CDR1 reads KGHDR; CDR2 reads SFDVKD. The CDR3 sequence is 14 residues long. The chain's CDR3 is CAKSPGGQQYEQYV. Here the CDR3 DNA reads TGTGCCAAATCGCCCGGGGGCCAACAGTACGAGCAGTACGTC.

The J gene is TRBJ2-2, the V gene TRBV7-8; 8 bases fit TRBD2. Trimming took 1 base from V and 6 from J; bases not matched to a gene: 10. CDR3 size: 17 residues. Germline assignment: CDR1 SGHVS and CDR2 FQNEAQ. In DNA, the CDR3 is TGTGCCAGCAGCTTAGAATGGGGCGGGGGGAGACCCGGGGAGCTGTTTTTT. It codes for CASSLEWGGGRPGELFF.

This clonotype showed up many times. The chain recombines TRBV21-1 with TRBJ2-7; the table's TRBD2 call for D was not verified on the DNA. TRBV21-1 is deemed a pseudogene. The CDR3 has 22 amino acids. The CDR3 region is CASSKAEDVAGVSAFDSYEQYF. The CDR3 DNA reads TGTGCCAGCAGCAAAGCCGAGGATGTAGCGGGAGTTTCTGCCTTCGACTCCTACGAGCAGTACTTC.

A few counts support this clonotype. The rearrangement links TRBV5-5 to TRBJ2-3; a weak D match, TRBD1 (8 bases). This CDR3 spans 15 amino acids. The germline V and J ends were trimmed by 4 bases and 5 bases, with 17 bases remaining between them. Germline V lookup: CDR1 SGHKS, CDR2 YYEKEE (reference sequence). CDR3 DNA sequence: TGTGCCAGCAGCCAACAGGGGGGAGGGATAGATACGCAGTATTTT. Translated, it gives CASSQQGGGIDTQYF.

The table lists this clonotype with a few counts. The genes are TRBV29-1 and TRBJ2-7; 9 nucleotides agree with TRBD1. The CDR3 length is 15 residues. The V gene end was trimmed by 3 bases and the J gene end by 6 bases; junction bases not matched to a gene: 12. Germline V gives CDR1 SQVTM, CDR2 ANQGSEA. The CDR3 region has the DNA TGCAGCGTTGATTCGGGTGGGACAGGGAGTTCCGAGCAGTACTTC. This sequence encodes CSVDSGGTGSSEQYF.

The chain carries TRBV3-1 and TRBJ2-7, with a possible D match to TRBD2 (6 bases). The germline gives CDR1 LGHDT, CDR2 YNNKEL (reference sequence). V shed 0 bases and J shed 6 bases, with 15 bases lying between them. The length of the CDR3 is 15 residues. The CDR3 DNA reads TGTGCCAGCAGCCAAGATTGGGGGGTGTCTAGCGAGCAGTACTTC. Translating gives CASSQDWGVSSEQYF.

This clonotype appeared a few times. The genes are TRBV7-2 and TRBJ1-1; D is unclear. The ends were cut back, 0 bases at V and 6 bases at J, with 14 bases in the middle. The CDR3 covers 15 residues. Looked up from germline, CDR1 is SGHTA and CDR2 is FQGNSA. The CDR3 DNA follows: TGTGCCAGCAGCTTAGCTGCTCTTGCCGGATCTGAAGCTTTCTTT. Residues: CASSLAALAGSEAFF.

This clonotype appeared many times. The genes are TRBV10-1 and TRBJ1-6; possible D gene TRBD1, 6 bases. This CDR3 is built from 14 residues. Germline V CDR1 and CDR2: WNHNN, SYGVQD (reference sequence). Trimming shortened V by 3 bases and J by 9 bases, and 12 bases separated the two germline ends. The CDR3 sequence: CASSDRGETSPLHF. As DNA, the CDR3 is TGCGCCAGCAGTGATAGGGGGGAAACTTCACCCCTCCACTTT.

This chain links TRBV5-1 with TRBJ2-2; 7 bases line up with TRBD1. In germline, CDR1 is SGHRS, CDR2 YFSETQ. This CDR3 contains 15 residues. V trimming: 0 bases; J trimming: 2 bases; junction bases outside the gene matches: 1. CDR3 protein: CASSLGDRNTGELFF. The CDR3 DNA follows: TGCGCCAGCAGCTTGGGGGACAGAAACACCGGGGAGCTGTTTTTT.

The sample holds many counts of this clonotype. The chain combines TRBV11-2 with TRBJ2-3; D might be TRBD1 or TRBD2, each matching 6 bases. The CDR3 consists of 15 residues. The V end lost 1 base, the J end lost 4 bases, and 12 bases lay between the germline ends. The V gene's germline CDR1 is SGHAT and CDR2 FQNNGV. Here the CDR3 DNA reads TGTGCCAGCAGCTTAGTTTCAGGGGAGGCAGATACGCAGTATTTT. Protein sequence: CASSLVSGEADTQYF.

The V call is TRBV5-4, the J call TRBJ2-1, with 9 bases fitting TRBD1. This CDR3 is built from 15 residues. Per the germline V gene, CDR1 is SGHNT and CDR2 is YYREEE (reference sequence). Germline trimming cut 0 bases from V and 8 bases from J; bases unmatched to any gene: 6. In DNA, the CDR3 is TGTGCCAGCAGCTTGGCGGGACAGGGCGGCGATGAGCAGTTCTTC. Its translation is CASSLAGQGGDEQFF.

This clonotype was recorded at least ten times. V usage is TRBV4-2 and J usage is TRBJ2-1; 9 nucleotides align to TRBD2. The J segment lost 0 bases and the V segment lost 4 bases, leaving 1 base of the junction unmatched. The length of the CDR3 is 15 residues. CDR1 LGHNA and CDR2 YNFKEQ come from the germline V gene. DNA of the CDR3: TGTGCCAGCAGCCCTAGCGGGGTCTCCTACAATGAGCAGTTCTTC. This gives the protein CASSPSGVSYNEQFF.

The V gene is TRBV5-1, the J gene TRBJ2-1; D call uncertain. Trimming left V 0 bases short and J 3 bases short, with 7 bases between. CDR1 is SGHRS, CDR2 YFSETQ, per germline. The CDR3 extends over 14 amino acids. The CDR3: CASSLETNYNEQFF. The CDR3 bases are TGCGCCAGCAGCTTGGAGACAAACTACAATGAGCAGTTCTTC.

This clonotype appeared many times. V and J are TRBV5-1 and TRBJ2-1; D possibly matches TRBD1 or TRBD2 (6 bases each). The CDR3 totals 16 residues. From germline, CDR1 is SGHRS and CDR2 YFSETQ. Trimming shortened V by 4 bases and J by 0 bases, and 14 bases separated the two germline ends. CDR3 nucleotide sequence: TGCGCCAGCAGCGACAGGACGGGAGTCTCCTACAATGAGCAGTTCTTC. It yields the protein CASSDRTGVSYNEQFF.

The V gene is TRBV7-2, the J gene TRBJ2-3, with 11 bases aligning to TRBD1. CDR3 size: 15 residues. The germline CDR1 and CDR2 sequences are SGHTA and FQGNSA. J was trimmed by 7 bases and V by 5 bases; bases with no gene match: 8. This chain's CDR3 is CASSVPGQGGYTQYF. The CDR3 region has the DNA TGTGCCAGCAGCGTCCCGGGACAGGGGGGATATACGCAGTATTTT.

The CDR3 loop reads CASSLGTGAASGELFF. The CDR3 nucleotides read TGTGCCAGCAGCCTAGGGACAGGGGCGGCTAGCGGGGAGCTGTTTTTT. This chain joins TRBV7-7 and TRBJ2-2; TRBD1 agrees at 10 bases. The CDR3 covers 16 residues. The germline V gene has CDR1 SSHAT and CDR2 FNYEAQ (reference sequence). The V segment lost 5 bases and the J segment 7 bases; nucleotides outside the gene matches: 10.

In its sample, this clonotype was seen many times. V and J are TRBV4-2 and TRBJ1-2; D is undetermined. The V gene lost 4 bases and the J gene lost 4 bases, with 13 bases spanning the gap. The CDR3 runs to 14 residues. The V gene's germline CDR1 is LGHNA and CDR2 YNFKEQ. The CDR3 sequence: CASSLVRRSYGYTF. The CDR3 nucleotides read TGTGCCAGCAGCCTCGTAAGACGTAGCTATGGCTACACCTTC.